This T cell receptor (beta chain) was identified in a study of T cell repertoires in cytomegalovirus infection. At the level of the study: Matching HLA type and CMV infection were both indicated by public TCR beta signatures. Notes on the study in general: Predominance within the ex vivo response was attributable to HLA-C-restricted CMV-specific TCR beta clonotypes.

Comments on this clonotype: Its antigen is currently unknown.

MiXCR, applied by TCRdb to the reads, yields one record per CDR3 protein. Among approximately 100,000 distinct CDR3 sequences, less than 55% were seen once, and the ten largest hold approximately 74%. CDR3 length: 15 residues. The germline gives CDR1 MNHNY, CDR2 SVGAGI (reference sequence). The V and J ends lost 4 bases and 5 bases, in that order; junction bases with no gene match: 8. This TCR was recovered from a human donor in good health (CMV status not recorded). Some clones in this sample may be carry-over from other donors' samples. V usage is TRBV6-6 and J usage is TRBJ1-1; 9 bases agree with TRBD1. The source was CD8+ T cells from cultured PBMCs, collected from culture after CMV antigen stimulation. CDR3 sequence (DNA): TGTGCCAGCAGTTTTAACAGGGGGCGGTGGACTGAAGCTTTCTTT. Translation gives CASSFNRGRWTEAFF.